This entry lists 10 T cell receptor beta chains sequenced from one sample in a study of blood T cell repertoires in COVID-19 (TCRdb year 2020). The library was generated by the immunoSEQ multiplex PCR assay. TCRdb mirrors the immuneACCESS table, restricted to in-frame sequences. Some clones are absent from its copies; in checked studies, under half trace to an unresolved V gene, and the reason for the others is unknown. The sample table shows 250,000 to 350,000 clones, and about 87% are seen once. The ten largest clones capture approximately 8.1% of the sample. Sequenced material: peripheral blood. The receptors were gathered from a woman aged 45-65 years who had recovered from COVID-19.

The chain combines TRBV3-1 (or the pseudogene TRBV3-2) with TRBJ2-3; 11 bases line up with TRBD2. The V gene end was trimmed by 0 bases and the J gene end by 5 bases; junction bases not matched to a gene: 10. The germline V gene encodes CDR1 LGHDT and CDR2 YNNKEL (reference sequence). The CDR3 is 18 amino acids. CDR3 sequence (DNA): TGTGCCAGCAGCCAAGATGTGATAGCGGGGGGGGTGTTAGATACGCAGTATTTT. Its translation: CASSQDVIAGGVLDTQYF.

The CDR3 DNA reads TGTGCCAGCAGTCCTAGGATTATAGACAGGGTAAAGACCCAGTACTTC. The encoded protein is CASSPRIIDRVKTQYF. V is TRBV27 and J is TRBJ2-5; 7 nucleotides align to TRBD1. This CDR3 spans 16 amino acids. Germline trimming cut 5 bases from V and 6 bases from J; bases unmatched to any gene: 15. Germline-derived CDR1 and CDR2 are MNHEY and SMNVEV (reference sequence).

The V call is TRBV4-3, the J call TRBJ2-2, with 9 bases lining up with TRBD2. This CDR3 is 15 amino acids long. Germline assignment: CDR1 LGHNA and CDR2 YSLEER. Trimming removed 4 bases from V and 9 bases from J; junction bases left unmatched: 9. CDR3 DNA sequence: TGCGCCAGCAGCCCCTGGACTAGCGCCGTCCGGGAGCTGTTTTTT. It codes for CASSPWTSAVRELFF.

The chain combines TRBV12-3 or TRBV12-4 with TRBJ2-7; 9 nucleotides match TRBD1. The CDR3 contains 12 residues. V was pared by 6 bases and J by 9 bases, with 6 bases of the junction left unmatched. In DNA, the CDR3 is TGTGCCAGCAGATCTACAGGGGGCAGGCAGTACTTC. Its protein is CASRSTGGRQYF.

This clone was observed a single time. This rearrangement joins TRBV7-2 to TRBJ2-1; tentatively, D is TRBD2 (6 bases). CDR3 length equals 18 residues. V shed 5 bases and J shed 6 bases, with 26 bases lying between them. Germline V CDR1 and CDR2: SGHTA, FQGNSA. CDR3 protein: CASSLKVWGDLAFNEQFF. The CDR3 DNA follows: TGTGCCAGCAGCCTTAAGGTGTGGGGGGACTTGGCCTTCAATGAGCAGTTCTTC.

This chain joins TRBV9 and TRBJ1-1; 8 nucleotides line up with TRBD1. V shed 1 base, J shed 0 bases, and the junction held 2 bases outside the gene matches. This CDR3 is 15 amino acids long. From germline, CDR1 is SGDLS and CDR2 YYNGEE. The DNA for the CDR3 is TGTGCCAGCAGCGTACAGGGGGCGGTGAACACTGAAGCTTTCTTT. Translating gives CASSVQGAVNTEAFF.

The chain uses TRBV7-2 and TRBJ2-5; 9 bases agree with TRBD2. The length of the CDR3 is 13 residues. Trimming took 8 bases from V and 4 from J; bases not matched to a gene: 5. CDR1 is SGHTA and CDR2 is FQGNSA in the germline V gene. In DNA, the CDR3 is TGTGCCAGCGTAGCGGGAGTCCGAGAGACCCAGTACTTC. It yields the protein CASVAGVRETQYF.

This sequence joins TRBV12-3 or TRBV12-4 and TRBJ1-1, with unresolved D. The CDR3 sequence is 13 residues long. Trimming cost V 5 bases and J 3 bases, with 10 bases left between them. The CDR3, as DNA: TGTGCCAGCAGTGGCCCCCGGGACACTGAAGCTTTCTTT. Encoded protein: CASSGPRDTEAFF.

The CDR3 DNA is TGTGCCACCAGCGGCCTGGGCGGGACTAGCGGTTACGAGCAGTACTTC. Translating it yields CATSGLGGTSGYEQYF. The chain is built from TRBV15 and TRBJ2-7; TRBD2 matches at 11 bases. The junction had 10 bases not matched to a gene; V was cut back by 5 bases and J by 4 bases. Germline lookup yields CDR1 LNHNV and CDR2 YYDKDF (reference sequence). The CDR3 has 16 residues.

This clone was counted a single time. This rearrangement joins TRBV19 to TRBJ1-1; 7 bases line up with TRBD1. The germline V gene encodes CDR1 LNHDA and CDR2 SQIVND (reference sequence). This CDR3 spans 14 amino acids. Trimming cost V 9 bases and J 1 base; bases outside gene matches: 8. The CDR3 DNA is TGTGCCAGCCAGCTCCGGGACAGGAACACTGAAGCTTTCTTT. Its translation is CASQLRDRNTEAFF.